The 26 T cell receptor beta chains below come from one sample, sequenced in a study of cytomegalovirus exposure and HLA in healthy donors. Data came from immunoSEQ multiplex PCR; TCRdb stores just in-frame clones and leaves some out. Of roughly 140,000 clones in the sample, roughly 86% are singletons; the top ten hold under 9%. The sequencing sample was made of PBMCs. The receptors originated from a man between 18 and 29 years old in good health and CMV-seropositive.

The rearrangement uses TRBV10-3 and TRBJ2-2, with 8 bases aligning to TRBD1. V was clipped by 3 bases and J by 4 bases; unmatched bases: 4. This CDR3 contains 15 residues. The germline gives CDR1 ENHRY, CDR2 SYGVKD. This chain's CDR3 is CAISDTGTGTGELFF. Written as DNA, the CDR3 is TGTGCCATCAGTGATACCGGGACAGGCACCGGGGAGCTGTTTTTT.

The CDR3 coding sequence is TGTGCCAGCAGTCCCCGTGCGACAGGGATAAGCTCCTATAATTCACCCCTCCACTTT. Protein product: CASSPRATGISSYNSPLHF. The chain couples TRBV27 to TRBJ1-6, with 7 bases fitting TRBD1. The V and J ends lost 5 bases and 0 bases, in that order; junction bases with no gene match: 13. The CDR3 has 19 residues. CDR1 is MNHEY, CDR2 SMNVEV, per germline (reference sequence).

V usage is TRBV5-4 and J usage is TRBJ1-1, with unresolved D. Trimming cost V 1 base and J 2 bases, with 12 bases left between them. Germline-derived CDR1 and CDR2 are SGHNT and YYREEE (reference sequence). This CDR3 comprises 15 residues. The CDR3 is CASSLSSTGNTEAFF. The CDR3 nucleotides read TGTGCCAGCAGCTTGAGTTCTACGGGAAACACTGAAGCTTTCTTT.

This clone was picked up many times. The chain couples TRBV5-4 to TRBJ2-1, with TRBD2 identical over 7 bases. The CDR3 length is 15 residues. CDR1 is SGHNT, CDR2 YYREEE, per germline (reference sequence). Germline trimming cut 0 bases from V and 3 bases from J; bases unmatched to any gene: 3. CDR3 protein: CASSLASGSYNEQFF. CDR3 nucleotides: TGTGCCAGCAGCTTGGCTAGCGGAAGCTACAATGAGCAGTTCTTC.

V is TRBV4-2 and J is TRBJ2-7; D gene uncertain. Trimming cost V 0 bases and J 2 bases, with 8 bases left between them. This CDR3 contains 14 residues. Germline loops: CDR1 LGHNA, CDR2 YNFKEQ. The CDR3: CASSQEIGAYEQYF. The CDR3 coding sequence is TGTGCCAGCAGCCAAGAGATAGGAGCCTACGAGCAGTACTTC.

The chain employs TRBV7-6 and TRBJ2-7; D is ambiguous. The V end was cut by 5 bases, the J end by 3 bases, with 11 bases between. Germline lookup yields CDR1 SGHVS and CDR2 FNYEAQ. The CDR3 runs 13 residues. In nucleotides, the CDR3 is TGTGCCAGCAGCCCCCGAGATAACTACGAGCAGTACTTC. Translating gives CASSPRDNYEQYF.

The sample holds many counts of this clone. The V call is TRBV5-1, the J call TRBJ2-7, with a possible D match to TRBD2 (6 bases). V gave up 1 base and J gave up 7 bases, with 24 bases separating them. Germline-derived CDR1 and CDR2 are SGHRS and YFSETQ. The CDR3 sequence is 17 residues long. The CDR3 nucleotides are TGCGCCAGCAGCTTGTCGTCCTGGGGGGTCCGAGCTAAAGAGCAGTACTTC. Translated: CASSLSSWGVRAKEQYF.

V gene TRBV5-5 combines with J gene TRBJ1-3, with D perhaps matching TRBD1 (5 bases). The CDR3 spans 17 residues. The V and J ends lost 3 bases and 1 base respectively, with 17 bases between them. Germline V gene lookup returns CDR1 SGHKS and CDR2 YYEKEE (reference sequence). The CDR3 loop is CASSSGRDFHSGNTIYF. CDR3 in DNA: TGTGCCAGCAGCTCGGGACGGGACTTTCATTCTGGAAACACCATATATTTT.

V gene TRBV30 combines with J gene TRBJ1-1; TRBD1 agrees at 8 bases. The CDR3 is 13 amino acids. Germline CDR1 GTSNPN, CDR2 SVGIG (reference sequence). The trim removed 5 bases at V and 1 base at J, leaving 3 bases unmatched. The CDR3: CAWSGTGNTEAFF. The CDR3 DNA sequence: TGTGCCTGGTCCGGGACAGGGAACACTGAAGCTTTCTTT.

This clone was picked up one time. J is TRBJ1-5 and V is TRBV19; the D gene is possibly TRBD1 (5 bases). Germline V gene data show CDR1 as LNHDA and CDR2 as SQIVND (reference sequence). V dropped 3 bases and J dropped 4 bases, with 16 bases sitting between them. The CDR3 runs to 16 residues. CDR3 nucleotide sequence: TGTGCCAGTAGTATTGGGCGACAGAATTTTAATCAGCCCCAGCATTTT. Amino acid sequence: CASSIGRQNFNQPQHF.

J is TRBJ2-5 and V is TRBV7-6, with TRBD2 matching over 9 bases. V lost 5 bases and J lost 3; bases outside the gene matches: 10. This CDR3 has 16 amino acids. The germline V gene has CDR1 SGHVS and CDR2 FNYEAQ. The CDR3 spells CASSPIGRGGKETQYF. The CDR3 DNA reads TGTGCCAGCAGCCCGATTGGGCGGGGGGGCAAAGAGACCCAGTACTTC.

The gene calls are TRBV15 and TRBJ2-7; 7 bases line up with TRBD1. The germline CDR1 and CDR2 sequences are LNHNV and YYDKDF (reference sequence). The junction had 7 bases not matched to a gene; V was cut back by 5 bases and J by 3 bases. This CDR3 is 14 amino acids long. For the CDR3, the DNA is TGTGCCACCAGCCAACGGGACAGATTCTACGAGCAGTACTTC. Its translation: CATSQRDRFYEQYF.

This clone was picked up a small number of times. The chain employs TRBV9 and TRBJ2-1, with a weak D call TRBD1 (6 bases). With 0 bases removed from V and 4 bases from J, the gap between germline ends came to 11 bases. Germline loops: CDR1 SGDLS, CDR2 YYNGEE. There are 15 residues in the CDR3. CDR3: CASSVATGKYNEQFF. The CDR3 DNA reads as TGTGCCAGCAGCGTAGCTACAGGGAAGTACAATGAGCAGTTCTTC. The entire variable domain, with the rest obtained from reference TRBV9 and TRBJ2-1, is as follows: DSGVTQTPKHLITATGQRVTLRCSPRSGDLSVYWYQQSLDQGLQFLIQYYNGEERAKGNILERFSAQQFPDLHSELNLSSLELGDSALYFCASSVATGKYNEQFFGPGTRLTVL.

The CDR3 sequence: CASSLSGGPYEQYF. CDR3 nucleotides: TGTGCCAGCAGCTTAAGCGGGGGCCCCTACGAGCAGTACTTC. V gene TRBV9 combines with J gene TRBJ2-7, with 8 bases aligning to TRBD2. V shed 4 bases and J 2 bases; nucleotides not matched to a gene: 5. The V gene's germline CDR1 is SGDLS and CDR2 YYNGEE. CDR3 size: 14 residues. Complete variable domain (other parts from reference TRBV9 and TRBJ2-7): DSGVTQTPKHLITATGQRVTLRCSPRSGDLSVYWYQQSLDQGLQFLIQYYNGEERAKGNILERFSAQQFPDLHSELNLSSLELGDSALYFCASSLSGGPYEQYFGPGTRLTVT.

The J gene is TRBJ2-7, the V gene TRBV19, with a tentative D call TRBD1 (5 bases). There are 13 residues in the CDR3. Germline values: CDR1 LNHDA, CDR2 SQIVND (reference sequence). Between the trimmed V and J ends, which lost 5 bases and 4 bases, there was a span of 12 bases. CDR3 sequence reads: CASSVRGRYEQYF. The DNA for the CDR3 is TGTGCCAGTAGTGTAAGGGGAAGATACGAGCAGTACTTC.

The sample holds one count of this clone. CDR3 region: CASSLKDRNTEAFF. CDR3 in DNA: TGCGCCAGCAGCTTGAAAGACAGGAACACTGAAGCTTTCTTT. This sequence joins TRBV5-1 and TRBJ1-1; D is perhaps TRBD1 (5 bases). CDR1 is SGHRS and CDR2 is YFSETQ in the germline V gene. The CDR3 runs 14 residues. The ends were cut back, 1 base at V and 1 base at J, with 8 bases in the middle.

V and J are TRBV18 and TRBJ1-1; D is possibly TRBD1 (5 bases). The CDR3 covers 15 residues. The germline V gene encodes CDR1 KGHSH and CDR2 LQKENI. Trimming pared 2 bases from V and 2 bases from J, leaving 12 bases between. The CDR3: CASSPNTGLNTEAFF. As DNA, the CDR3 is TGTGCCAGCTCACCAAATACAGGACTAAACACTGAAGCTTTCTTT.

V and J are TRBV5-4 and TRBJ1-2; no reliable D call. The CDR3 extends over 13 amino acids. V gave up 0 bases and J gave up 7 bases, with 10 bases separating them. Looked up from germline, CDR1 is SGHNT and CDR2 is YYREEE (reference sequence). This CDR3 reads CASSLDEVSGYTF. The DNA for the CDR3 is TGTGCCAGCAGCTTGGATGAGGTCTCTGGCTACACCTTC.

The chain is built from TRBV5-1 and TRBJ2-7, with 9 bases lining up with TRBD1. Germline V lookup: CDR1 SGHRS, CDR2 YFSETQ. Germline trimming cut 0 bases from V and 1 base from J; bases unmatched to any gene: 2. The CDR3 consists of 15 residues. CDR3 sequence: CASSLVGTGSYEQYF. In DNA, the CDR3 is TGCGCCAGCAGCTTGGTGGGGACAGGGTCCTACGAGCAGTACTTC.

This clone has just a few counts. The V call is TRBV7-2, the J call TRBJ1-6; 8 positions match TRBD1. Trimming at V came to 5 bases and at J to 10 bases, leaving 4 bases not matched to a gene. The CDR3 has 13 amino acids. Germline CDR1 SGHTA, CDR2 FQGNSA. Written as DNA, the CDR3 is TGTGCCAGCAGCCTAGACAGGGGCTCACCCCTCCACTTT. This sequence encodes CASSLDRGSPLHF.

This chain joins TRBV9 and TRBJ2-7; 7 bases are a match to TRBD1. Germline V gene sequence: CDR1 SGDLS, CDR2 YYNGEE. J lost 9 bases, V lost 4 bases, and 13 bases had no gene match. The CDR3 covers 14 residues. Here the CDR3 DNA reads TGTGCCAGCAGCTCGACGACAGGGTTCGGAGCGCAGTACTTC. Encoded protein: CASSSTTGFGAQYF.

The chain links TRBV19 to TRBJ2-7; D possibly corresponds to TRBD1 (6 bases). CDR1 and CDR2 from the germline V gene are LNHDA and SQIVND (reference sequence). V lost 5 bases to trimming and J lost 1 base, with 9 bases between them. The CDR3 is 13 amino acids. The CDR3 is CASSAGQSYEQYF. DNA of the CDR3: TGTGCCAGTAGTGCTGGACAGTCCTACGAGCAGTACTTC.

The chain uses TRBV5-1 and TRBJ2-7, with D possibly being TRBD2 (5 bases). Trimming took off 0 bases at V and 2 bases at J, with 9 bases between the two ends. The length of the CDR3 is 14 residues. Germline V CDR1 and CDR2: SGHRS, YFSETQ. CDR3 nucleotide sequence: TGCGCCAGCAGCTTGGGAGCGGAAACCTACGAGCAGTACTTC. It codes for CASSLGAETYEQYF.

The rearrangement uses TRBV18 and TRBJ2-5; 7 bases match TRBD1. J gave up 4 bases and V 2 bases, and 1 base lay outside the gene matches. The CDR3 loop spans 13 amino acids. The germline V gene has CDR1 KGHSH and CDR2 LQKENI. The DNA of the CDR3 is TGTGCCAGCTCACCATACAGGGGAGAGACCCAGTACTTC. Protein: CASSPYRGETQYF.

This clone was found once. The chain recombines TRBV12-5 with TRBJ1-1; the D gene is possibly TRBD1 (5 bases). Deletions cut 4 bases from V and 5 bases from J, with 11 bases between. The CDR3 has 13 amino acids. CDR1 is LGHNT, CDR2 FRNRAP, per germline. The CDR3 loop is CASGSQVMTEAFF. The CDR3 bases are TGTGCTAGTGGTTCACAGGTAATGACTGAAGCTTTCTTT.

J is TRBJ2-2 and V is TRBV7-9, with D possibly matching TRBD2 (6 bases). The CDR3 spans 17 residues. CDR1 is SEHNR, CDR2 FQNEAQ, per germline (reference sequence). Trimming removed 5 bases from V and 2 bases from J, with 18 bases in between. As DNA, the CDR3 is TGTGCCAGCAGCGCGGATTGGTCGCGGGGTAACACCGGGGAGCTGTTTTTT. The encoded protein is CASSADWSRGNTGELFF.